This T cell receptor beta chain was found in a study of control samples from healthy donors and cancer patients. The CDR3 has 14 amino acids. V shed 5 bases and J shed 4 bases, with 14 bases lying between them. Per germline, CDR1 SNHLY and CDR2 FYNNEI. Profiled with immunoSEQ multiplex PCR; TCRdb holds only in-frame clones, not every one. The repertoire holds some 200,000 clones, with 90% to 95% as singletons. Sequencing was performed on blood. The origin of this receptor is a man in his late teens or twenties in good health. The gene calls are TRBV2 and TRBJ1-2, with no clear D. The CDR3 DNA reads as TGTGCCAGCAGTTTTTCTTCAACGAGCTATGGCTACACCTTC. This encodes CASSFSSTSYGYTF.